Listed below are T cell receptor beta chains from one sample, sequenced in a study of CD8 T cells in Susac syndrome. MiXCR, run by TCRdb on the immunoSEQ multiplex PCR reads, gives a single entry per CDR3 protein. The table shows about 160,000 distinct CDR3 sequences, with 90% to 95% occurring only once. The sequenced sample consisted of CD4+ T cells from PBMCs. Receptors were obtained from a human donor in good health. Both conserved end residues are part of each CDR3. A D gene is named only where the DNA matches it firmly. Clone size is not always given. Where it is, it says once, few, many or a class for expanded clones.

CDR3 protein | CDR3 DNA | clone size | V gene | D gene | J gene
CASSLGAPGQGGETQYF | TGTGCCAGCAGTTTAGGAGCTCCGGGACAGGGAGGGGAGACCCAGTACTTC | . | TRBV27 | TRBD1 | TRBJ2-5
CASSPDRGSAYEQYF | TGTGCCAGCAGTCCAGACAGGGGGAGCGCCTACGAGCAGTACTTC | . | TRBV6-2/TRBV6-3 | TRBD1 | TRBJ2-7
CSASPGTGKSGQYF | TGCAGTGCTTCCCCCGGGACAGGGAAGTCCGGGCAGTACTTC | . | TRBV20-1 | TRBD1 | TRBJ2-7
CSANLGTDTQYF | TGCAGTGCGAATCTCGGCACAGATACGCAGTATTTT | . | TRBV20-1 | . | TRBJ2-3
CASSQDRNVGYANTGELFF | TGCGCCAGCAGCCAAGATAGGAATGTCGGTTACGCGAACACCGGGGAGCTGTTTTTT | . | TRBV4-1 | . | TRBJ2-2
CASSLGDLSSYEQYF | TGTGCCAGCAGTTTAGGGGACTTAAGCTCCTACGAGCAGTACTTC | . | TRBV28 | . | TRBJ2-7
CASRTEGALNIQYF | TGTGCCAGCCGAACGGAGGGAGCACTAAACATTCAGTACTTC | . | TRBV7-9 | . | TRBJ2-4
CASSYQPGLSSYEQYF | TGCGCCAGCAGCTACCAACCCGGGCTCAGCTCCTACGAGCAGTACTTC | . | TRBV5-1 | . | TRBJ2-7
CASSLAVDHEQYF | TGTGCCAGCAGCTTAGCCGTTGACCACGAGCAGTACTTC | . | TRBV11-2 | . | TRBJ2-7
CASSLEGGSSYEQYF | TGCGCCAGCAGCTTGGAAGGGGGAAGCTCCTACGAGCAGTACTTC | . | TRBV5-1 | . | TRBJ2-7
CASIKRRGTSTDTQYF | TGTGCCAGCATCAAAAGGCGGGGTACTAGCACAGATACGCAGTATTTT | . | TRBV6-1 | . | TRBJ2-3
CASSLDYSSSYNEQFF | TGTGCCAGCAGCCTGGACTACTCAAGCTCCTACAATGAGCAGTTCTTC | . | TRBV6-1 | . | TRBJ2-1
CASSRRTGSYEQYF | TGCGCCAGCAGCCGCCGGACAGGTTCCTACGAGCAGTACTTC | . | TRBV5-1 | TRBD1 | TRBJ2-7
CAWSVGTFNQPQHF | TGTGCCTGGAGTGTGGGGACTTTCAATCAGCCCCAGCATTTT | . | TRBV30 | . | TRBJ1-5
CASSQDTGVRTEAFF | TGCGCCAGCAGCCAAGATACAGGGGTTCGGACTGAAGCTTTCTTT | once | TRBV4-3 | TRBD1 | TRBJ1-1
CASSLVLAGGRTDTQYF | TGTGCCAGCAGCTTGGTCTTAGCGGGGGGTCGCACAGATACGCAGTATTTT | . | TRBV5-6 | TRBD2 | TRBJ2-3
CASSLRDRATPGYGYTF | TGTGCCAGCAGCCTCCGGGACAGGGCCACCCCAGGGTATGGCTACACCTTC | . | TRBV7-2 | TRBD1 | TRBJ1-2
CASSRPGEHHEQYF | TGTGCCAGCAGTCGACCTGGGGAACACCACGAGCAGTACTTC | . | TRBV12-3/TRBV12-4 | . | TRBJ2-7